This is a list of T cell receptor beta chains from one sample in a study of blood T cell repertoires in COVID-19. Using immunoSEQ multiplex PCR, the repertoire was profiled, and TCRdb retains in-frame clones only, with some absent. Among about 200,000 clones listed, 89% were seen once. Sequencing was done on a sample of peripheral blood. The receptors were gathered from a man aged 55 to 69 who had recovered from COVID-19. CDR3s include the opening cysteine and the closing phenylalanine or tryptophan.

j_call: TRBJ1-6; v_call: TRBV2; cdr3_aa: CASSDLGGTIYNSPLHF
j_call: TRBJ2-1; v_call: TRBV11-3; cdr3_aa: CASSRGLAVDEQFF
j_call: TRBJ2-1; v_call: TRBV29-1; cdr3_aa: CSVVGTSGMGEQFF
j_call: TRBJ2-7; v_call: TRBV27; cdr3_aa: CASSLEHPYEQYF
j_call: TRBJ1-2; v_call: TRBV6-6; cdr3_aa: CASSYSAGGNYGYTF
j_call: TRBJ1-6; v_call: TRBV19; cdr3_aa: CASSTDRQTPPLHF
j_call: TRBJ2-1; v_call: TRBV11-1; cdr3_aa: CASSLAGLPYNEQFF
j_call: TRBJ2-2; v_call: TRBV27; cdr3_aa: CATKGSGTANTGELFF
j_call: TRBJ1-2; v_call: TRBV24-1; cdr3_aa: CATSDRDKNYGYTF
j_call: TRBJ2-7; v_call: TRBV19; cdr3_aa: CASSIGAGTPISYEQYF
j_call: TRBJ2-7; v_call: TRBV19; cdr3_aa: CASSIVAGPYEQYF
j_call: TRBJ2-7; v_call: TRBV7-6; cdr3_aa: CASSRVLDLSYEQYF
j_call: TRBJ2-5; v_call: TRBV12-3/TRBV12-4; cdr3_aa: CASSFSGKETQYF
j_call: TRBJ1-4; v_call: TRBV5-1; cdr3_aa: CASNTGYSTNEKLFF
j_call: TRBJ2-7; v_call: TRBV6-1; cdr3_aa: CAGSPRGDEQYF
j_call: TRBJ2-7; v_call: TRBV30; cdr3_aa: CAWTGGVEQYF
j_call: TRBJ1-2; v_call: TRBV5-4; cdr3_aa: CASSLQGNYGYTF
j_call: TRBJ2-3; v_call: TRBV7-2; cdr3_aa: CASSTQSSGLGDTQYF
j_call: TRBJ1-1; v_call: TRBV6-5; cdr3_aa: CASSYRAGETEAFF
j_call: TRBJ2-5; v_call: TRBV10-2; cdr3_aa: CATSAKETQYF
j_call: TRBJ1-5; v_call: TRBV28; cdr3_aa: CASSFGMGFQPQHF
j_call: TRBJ2-7; v_call: TRBV5-1; cdr3_aa: CASSLDRAYEQYF
j_call: TRBJ1-5; v_call: TRBV6-1; cdr3_aa: CASREARDQPQHF
j_call: TRBJ1-2; v_call: TRBV12-5; cdr3_aa: CASAMTGNYGYTF
j_call: TRBJ2-7; v_call: TRBV19; cdr3_aa: CASSDRVPYEQYF
j_call: TRBJ2-1; v_call: TRBV29-1; cdr3_aa: CSVTRGTGSYNEQFF
j_call: TRBJ2-7; v_call: TRBV9; cdr3_aa: CASSVRDSSYEQYF
j_call: TRBJ1-2; v_call: TRBV30; cdr3_aa: CAWSVNRATGTRRYGYTF
j_call: TRBJ1-3; v_call: TRBV27; cdr3_aa: CASSAPIPGQGYSGNTIYF